This T cell receptor beta chain is from a study of blood T cell repertoires in COVID-19. Study-level information: Nucleic acid was either cDNA or gDNA, and it came from T cells, B-cell-depleted T cells, or PBMCs.

Between the trimmed V and J ends, which lost 4 bases and 2 bases, there was a span of 12 bases. The germline V gene has CDR1 SGHRS and CDR2 YFSETQ. The CDR3 is 14 residues long. TCRdb's copy holds only in-frame clones and misses some; the assay was immunoSEQ multiplex PCR. The sample comprises a few hundred thousand clones, 85% to 90% of which are singletons, and approximately 6.2% rests with the top ten. Specimen: peripheral blood. This chain links TRBV5-1 with TRBJ1-1; no clear D gene. The TCR originated in a man aged 55 to 70 who had recovered from COVID-19. CDR3 nucleotides: TGCGCCAGCAGCCCCCCTCGCGCAAACACTGAAGCTTTCTTT. Translation: CASSPPRANTEAFF.